The next 14 T cell receptor beta chains were all read from a single sample in a study of T cells in Graves' hyperthyroidism and ophthalmopathy (dated by TCRdb to about 2019). The protocol used for the library was multiplex PCR. For sequencing, an Illumina HiSeq 2000 was employed. TCR beta CDR3 regions were amplified from RNA transcripts. The first round of RT-PCR for the TCR CDR3 was performed with the HTBI primer set and the Qiagen OneStep RT-PCR kit. The public reads were reanalyzed by TCRdb: fastp trimming at Q25, MiXCR alignment, in-frame beta chains only. Every distinct CDR3 protein forms one entry, paired with its most common genes and DNA. This sample gives hundreds of thousands of distinct CDR3 sequences in total; approximately 25% of them show up just once. Roughly 12% of the sample rests with the top ten. Sequencing was done on a sample of blood. These receptors all come from a woman in her 30s with Graves' ophthalmopathy.

The chain uses TRBV6-1 and TRBJ1-1; no clear D. From germline, CDR1 is MNHNS and CDR2 SASEGT. V lost 7 bases, J lost 0 bases, and 9 bases lay in between. The CDR3 is made up of 13 amino acids. CDR3 bases: TGTGCCAGCAACCCACAGTTGAACACTGAAGCTTTCTTT. Translated, it gives CASNPQLNTEAFF.

In this sample, this clonotype turned up many times. The chain has TRBV2 and TRBJ2-7; weak D call: TRBD2 (6 bases). There are 12 residues in the CDR3. V lost 10 bases and J 6 bases, leaving 16 bases between the germline ends. Germline V gene lookup returns CDR1 SNHLY and CDR2 FYNNEI. CDR3 nucleotides: TGTGCCACAGAAAGTCGGGGGAGCGAGCAGTACTTC. Translating it yields CATESRGSEQYF.

The chain recombines TRBV28 with TRBJ2-2; D may be TRBD1 (6 bases). CDR1 is MDHEN and CDR2 is SYDVKM in the germline V gene. This CDR3 region has 16 residues. The V gene lost 5 bases and the J gene lost 6 bases, with 19 bases spanning the gap. DNA for the CDR3: TGTGCCAGCAGTGGGGGCTCAGGGGTGCTCGCCGGGGAGCTGTTTTTT. It encodes CASSGGSGVLAGELFF.

The gene calls are TRBV18 and TRBJ1-2; D call uncertain. Germline V gene sequence: CDR1 KGHSH, CDR2 LQKENI. V shed 3 bases and J shed 6 bases, with 14 bases lying between them. CDR3 length: 14 amino acids. The CDR3 here is CASSPLRVADGYTF. CDR3 DNA: TGTGCCAGCTCACCTCTGAGGGTGGCGGATGGCTACACCTTC.

This clonotype was seen many times. The rearrangement links TRBV19 to TRBJ2-7; D gene unclear. Germline CDR1 reads LNHDA; CDR2 reads SQIVND (reference sequence). There are 16 residues in the CDR3. The ends were cut back, 5 bases at V and 7 bases at J, with 24 bases in the middle. CDR3 sequence (DNA): TGTGCCAGTAGTCCCGGTGGGTCCTTGTTCTACGTGGAGCAGTACTTC. This encodes CASSPGGSLFYVEQYF.

The genes are TRBV6-1 and TRBJ1-1; TRBD1 matches 8 bases. Trimming at V came to 3 bases and at J to 4 bases, leaving 1 base not matched to a gene. This CDR3 region has 13 residues. Looked up from germline, CDR1 is MNHNS and CDR2 is SASEGT. The chain's CDR3 is CASSDTGGTEAFF. The CDR3 DNA reads TGTGCCAGCAGTGATACAGGGGGCACTGAAGCTTTCTTT.

There are a few counts of this clonotype. The J gene is TRBJ2-2, the V gene TRBV7-8; TRBD2 matches 9 bases. The CDR3 has 16 amino acids. The germline CDR1 and CDR2 sequences are SGHVS and FQNEAQ. Losses at the gene ends were 4 bases for V and 3 bases for J; bases not matched to a gene: 6. The CDR3 nucleotides are TGTGCCAGCAGCTCTCTGGGACTAGCCCACACCGGGGAGCTGTTTTTT. The encoded protein is CASSSLGLAHTGELFF.

The chain recombines TRBV6-5 with TRBJ2-7, with D perhaps matching TRBD1 (5 bases). This CDR3 contains 15 residues. V lost 0 bases and J 4 bases, leaving 13 bases between the germline ends. CDR1 is MNHEY, CDR2 SVGAGI, per germline. For the CDR3, the DNA is TGTGCCAGCAGTTACTCCCAGGGTACCGGATACGAGCAGTACTTC. Protein product: CASSYSQGTGYEQYF.

This clonotype was found many times. The J gene is TRBJ1-2, the V gene TRBV29-1; D ambiguous. Trimming pared 1 base from V and 4 bases from J, leaving 7 bases between. CDR3 length: 12 amino acids. Germline CDR1 reads SQVTM; CDR2 reads ANQGSEA. The CDR3 DNA reads as TGCAGCGTTGAAGGGGAGCCCTATGGCTACACCTTC. Its translation: CSVEGEPYGYTF.

This clonotype was recorded at least ten times. The chain has TRBV12-3 or TRBV12-4 and TRBJ2-2; D not resolved. V lost 6 bases, J lost 6 bases, and 20 bases lay in between. The CDR3 contains 16 residues. The CDR3 nucleotides are TGTGCCAGCAGCAGTGCAGTGGATCACCAACCCGGGGAGCTGTTTTTT. This sequence encodes CASSSAVDHQPGELFF.

Note on this clonotype: This sequence may be a read error, since a much larger clone differs from it by one base. No conserved phenylalanine or tryptophan is present at the end of the CDR3, so a read error is the likely explanation. The chain couples TRBV20-1 to TRBJ2-2; 7 bases match TRBD2. This CDR3 has 16 residues. Germline-derived CDR1 and CDR2 are DFQATT and SNEGSKA (reference sequence). In DNA, the CDR3 is TGCAGTGCCCCTCAAGCGGGGAAGGAGGGGACCGGGGGGCTGTTTTGT. Translation gives CSAPQAGKEGTGGLFC.

This clonotype was recorded at least ten times. This chain links TRBV20-1 with TRBJ2-5, with 10 bases fitting TRBD1. This CDR3 region has 13 residues. Germline V gene sequence: CDR1 DFQATT, CDR2 SNEGSKA (reference sequence). CDR3 in DNA: TGCAGCGCGGCCGGGACAGGGGAGGAGACCCAGTACTTC. It yields the protein CSAAGTGEETQYF.

This clonotype was found many times. The chain recombines TRBV7-8 with TRBJ2-2, with TRBD1 identical over 8 bases. Germline values: CDR1 SGHVS, CDR2 FQNEAQ. CDR3 length: 18 residues. Trimming removed 3 bases from V and 5 bases from J; junction bases left unmatched: 14. CDR3 sequence: CASSFLPQDRGSTGELFF. The DNA for the CDR3 is TGTGCCAGCAGCTTTCTACCCCAAGACAGGGGCTCGACCGGGGAGCTGTTTTTT.

Points on this clonotype: A read error may explain this, as a much larger clone is one base away. V and J are TRBV6-1 and TRBJ2-7, with D possibly being TRBD1 (5 bases). The V and J ends lost 2 bases and 2 bases respectively, with 10 bases between them. Per the germline V gene, CDR1 is MNHNS and CDR2 is SASEGT. The CDR3 totals 14 residues. Here the CDR3 DNA reads TGTGCCAGCAGTGAAATCGACAGTACCTACGAGCAGTACTTC. This translates into CASSEIDSTYEQYF.